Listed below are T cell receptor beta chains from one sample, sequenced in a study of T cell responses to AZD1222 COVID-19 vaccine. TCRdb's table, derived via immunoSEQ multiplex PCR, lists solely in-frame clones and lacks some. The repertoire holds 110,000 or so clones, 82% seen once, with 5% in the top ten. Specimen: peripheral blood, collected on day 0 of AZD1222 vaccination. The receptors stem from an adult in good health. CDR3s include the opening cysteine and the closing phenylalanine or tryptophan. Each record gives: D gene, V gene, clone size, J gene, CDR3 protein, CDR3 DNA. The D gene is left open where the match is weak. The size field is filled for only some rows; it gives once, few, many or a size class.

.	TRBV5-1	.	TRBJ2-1	CASSLAGRNEQFF	TGCGCCAGCAGCTTGGCAGGGAGAAATGAGCAGTTCTTC
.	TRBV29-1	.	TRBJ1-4	CSVTANEKLFF	TGCAGCGTTACAGCAAATGAAAAACTGTTTTTT
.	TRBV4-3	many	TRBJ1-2	CASSQDLVTGYTF	TGCGCCAGCAGCCAAGATCTGGTCACTGGCTACACCTTC
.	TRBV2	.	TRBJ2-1	CASSGTTDREQFF	TGTGCCAGCAGTGGGACAACTGATCGTGAGCAGTTCTTC
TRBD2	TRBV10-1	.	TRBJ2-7	CASSESLTGGRTSEQYF	TGCGCCAGCAGTGAGTCACTGACGGGGGGGCGTACCTCTGAGCAGTACTTC
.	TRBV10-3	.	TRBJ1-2	CAISDRGANNGYTF	TGTGCCATCAGTGACCGGGGGGCGAACAATGGCTACACCTTC
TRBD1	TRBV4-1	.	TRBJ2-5	CASSRLTGGGEETQYF	TGCGCCAGCAGCCGCCTAACAGGGGGCGGCGAAGAGACCCAGTACTTC
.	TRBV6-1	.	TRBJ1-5	CASSEAIWGSNQPQHF	TGTGCCAGCAGTGAAGCGATTTGGGGGAGCAATCAGCCCCAGCATTTT
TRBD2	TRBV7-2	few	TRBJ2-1	CASSFSGTNEQFF	TGTGCCAGCAGCTTCAGCGGGACCAATGAGCAGTTCTTC
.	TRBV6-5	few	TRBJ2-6	CASSYSGANVLTF	TGTGCCAGCAGTTACTCTGGGGCCAACGTCCTGACTTTC
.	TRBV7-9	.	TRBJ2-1	CASSLGGGNEQFF	TGTGCCAGCAGCTTAGGGGGTGGTAATGAGCAGTTCTTC
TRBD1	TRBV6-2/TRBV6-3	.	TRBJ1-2	CASSYAVETGNNYGYTF	TGTGCCAGCAGTTACGCGGTCGAGACAGGGAATAACTATGGCTACACCTTC
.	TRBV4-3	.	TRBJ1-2	CASSQVDGGLDYGYTF	TGCGCCAGCAGCCAGGTCGATGGGGGGCTGGACTATGGCTACACCTTC
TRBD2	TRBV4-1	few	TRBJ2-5	CASSQEWTSGQETQYF	TGCGCCAGCAGCCAAGAATGGACTAGCGGACAAGAGACCCAGTACTTC
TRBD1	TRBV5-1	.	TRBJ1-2	CASSSRDRGTTDYGYTF	TGCGCCAGCAGCTCCCGGGACAGGGGGACAACTGACTATGGCTACACCTTC
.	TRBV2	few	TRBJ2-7	CASSLSRDNYEQYF	TGTGCCAGCAGCCTTTCCCGGGACAACTACGAGCAGTACTTC
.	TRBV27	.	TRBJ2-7	CASSLRQGTREQYF	TGTGCCAGCAGCCTAAGACAGGGGACTAGAGAGCAGTACTTC
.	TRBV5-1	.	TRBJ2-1	CASSLVPGGNGYYNEQFF	TGCGCCAGCAGCTTGGTACCGGGGGGCAACGGATATTACAATGAGCAGTTCTTC
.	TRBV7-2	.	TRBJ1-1	CASSANIQALNTEAFF	TGTGCCAGCAGCGCAAACATACAGGCTTTGAACACTGAAGCTTTCTTT
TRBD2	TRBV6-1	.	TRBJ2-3	CASSETSGGADTQYF	TGTGCCAGCAGTGAGACTAGCGGGGGGGCAGATACGCAGTATTTT
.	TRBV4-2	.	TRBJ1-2	CASSQIDRPGYGYTF	TGTGCCAGCAGCCAAATTGACAGGCCTGGGTATGGCTACACCTTC
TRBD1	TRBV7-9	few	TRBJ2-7	CASSLAGGQGAHEQYF	TGTGCCAGCAGCTTAGCGGGGGGACAGGGGGCACACGAGCAGTACTTC
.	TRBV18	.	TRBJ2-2	CASSPLPQGSNTGELFF	TGTGCCAGCTCACCGCTCCCCCAGGGTTCGAACACCGGGGAGCTGTTTTTT
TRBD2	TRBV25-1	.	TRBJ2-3	CASSDGLAGGTDTQYF	TGTGCCAGCAGTGACGGACTAGCGGGGGGCACAGATACGCAGTATTTT
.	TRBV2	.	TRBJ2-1	CASMMDSSYNEQFF	TGTGCCAGCATGATGGACAGCTCCTACAATGAGCAGTTCTTC
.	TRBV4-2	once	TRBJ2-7	CASSQGRDSSYEQYF	TGTGCCAGCAGCCAAGGGCGGGACAGCTCCTACGAGCAGTACTTC
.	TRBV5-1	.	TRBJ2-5	CASSLVAVQETQYF	TGCGCCAGCAGCTTGGTGGCTGTCCAAGAGACCCAGTACTTC
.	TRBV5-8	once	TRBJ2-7	CASSLAGSGKSEQYF	TGTGCCAGCAGCTTGGCCGGATCGGGTAAGAGCGAGCAGTACTTC
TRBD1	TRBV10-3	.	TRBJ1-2	CAISEGTGNLGYTF	TGTGCCATCAGTGAGGGGACAGGTAATCTTGGCTACACCTTC
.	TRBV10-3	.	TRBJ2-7	CAIGPGSYEQYF	TGTGCCATCGGTCCGGGCTCCTACGAGCAGTACTTC
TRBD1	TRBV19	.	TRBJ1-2	CASSQGGYYGYTF	TGTGCCAGTAGTCAGGGGGGATACTATGGCTACACCTTC
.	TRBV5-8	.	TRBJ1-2	CASSLTRDTGYTF	TGTGCCAGCAGCTTGACCCGGGACACCGGCTACACCTTC
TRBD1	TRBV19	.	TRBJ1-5	CASSITGGGNQPQHF	TGTGCCAGTAGTATTACAGGGGGTGGCAATCAGCCCCAGCATTTT